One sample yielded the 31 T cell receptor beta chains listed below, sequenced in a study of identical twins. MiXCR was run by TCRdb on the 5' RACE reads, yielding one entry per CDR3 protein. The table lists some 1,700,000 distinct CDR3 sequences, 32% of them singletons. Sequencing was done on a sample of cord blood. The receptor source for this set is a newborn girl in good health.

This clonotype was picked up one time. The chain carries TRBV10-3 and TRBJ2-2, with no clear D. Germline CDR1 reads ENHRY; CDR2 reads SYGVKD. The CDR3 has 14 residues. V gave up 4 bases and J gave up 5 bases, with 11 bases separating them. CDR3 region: CAISVEPRTGELFF. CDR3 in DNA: TGTGCCATCAGTGTGGAGCCGAGAACCGGGGAGCTGTTTTTT.

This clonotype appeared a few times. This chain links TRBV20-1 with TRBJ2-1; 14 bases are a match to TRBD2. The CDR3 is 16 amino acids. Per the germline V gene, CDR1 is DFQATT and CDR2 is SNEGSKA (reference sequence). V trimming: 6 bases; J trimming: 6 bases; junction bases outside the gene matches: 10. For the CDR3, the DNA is TGCAGTGCGTTGACTAGCGGGAGGGCCGTTTCCAATGAGCAGTTCTTC. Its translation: CSALTSGRAVSNEQFF.

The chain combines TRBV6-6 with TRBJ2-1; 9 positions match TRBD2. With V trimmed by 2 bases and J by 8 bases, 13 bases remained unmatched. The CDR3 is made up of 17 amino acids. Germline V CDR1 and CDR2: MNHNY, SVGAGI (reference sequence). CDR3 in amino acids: CASSYKGSGGPGDEQFF. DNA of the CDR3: TGTGCCAGCAGTTACAAAGGTAGCGGGGGTCCGGGGGATGAGCAGTTCTTC.

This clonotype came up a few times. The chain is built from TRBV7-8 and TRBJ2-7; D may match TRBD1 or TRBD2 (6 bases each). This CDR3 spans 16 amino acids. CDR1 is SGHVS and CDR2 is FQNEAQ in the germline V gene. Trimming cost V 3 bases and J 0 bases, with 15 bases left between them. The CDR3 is CASSFEQGLFSYEQYF. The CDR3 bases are TGTGCCAGCAGCTTTGAACAGGGACTTTTCTCCTACGAGCAGTACTTC.

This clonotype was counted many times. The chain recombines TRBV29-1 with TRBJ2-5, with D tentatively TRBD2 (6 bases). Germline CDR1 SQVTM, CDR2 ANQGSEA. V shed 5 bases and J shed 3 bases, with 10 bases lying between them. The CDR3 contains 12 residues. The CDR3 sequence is CSVSSGEETQYF. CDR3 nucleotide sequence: TGCAGCGTTAGTTCGGGGGAAGAGACCCAGTACTTC.

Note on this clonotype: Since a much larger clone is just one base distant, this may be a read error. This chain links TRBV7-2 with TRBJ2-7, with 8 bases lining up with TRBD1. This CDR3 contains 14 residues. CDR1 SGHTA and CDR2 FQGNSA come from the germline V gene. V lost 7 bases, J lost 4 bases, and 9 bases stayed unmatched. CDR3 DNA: TGTGCCAGCAAGAGACAGGGGATAAAGTACGAGCAGTACTTC. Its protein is CASKRQGIKYEQYF. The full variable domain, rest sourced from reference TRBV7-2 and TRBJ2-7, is GAGVSQSPSNKVTEKGKDVELRCDPISGHTALYWYRQSLGQGLEFLIYFQGNSAPDKSGLPSDRFSAERTGGSVSTLTIQRTQQEDSAVYLCASKRQGIKYEQYFGPGTRLTVT.

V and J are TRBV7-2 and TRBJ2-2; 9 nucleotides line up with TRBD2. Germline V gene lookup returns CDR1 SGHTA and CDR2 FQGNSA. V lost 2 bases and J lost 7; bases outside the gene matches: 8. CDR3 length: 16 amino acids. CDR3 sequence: CASSLSPSGTVGELFF. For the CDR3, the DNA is TGTGCCAGCAGCTTATCGCCTAGCGGGACGGTCGGGGAGCTGTTTTTT.

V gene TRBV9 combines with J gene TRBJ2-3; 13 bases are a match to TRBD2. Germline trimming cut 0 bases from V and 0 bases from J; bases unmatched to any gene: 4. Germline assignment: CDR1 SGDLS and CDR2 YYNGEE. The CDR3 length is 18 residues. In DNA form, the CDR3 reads TGTGCCAGCAGCGTAGAACTAGCGGGGGGGCGCAGCACAGATACGCAGTATTTT. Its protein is CASSVELAGGRSTDTQYF.

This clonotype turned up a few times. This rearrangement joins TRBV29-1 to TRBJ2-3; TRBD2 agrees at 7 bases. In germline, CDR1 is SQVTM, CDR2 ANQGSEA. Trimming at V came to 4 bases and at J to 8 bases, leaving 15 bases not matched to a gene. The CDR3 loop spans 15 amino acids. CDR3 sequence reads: CSVGSDKRGWGTQYF. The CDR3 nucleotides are TGCAGCGTTGGATCGGATAAGCGGGGTTGGGGTACGCAGTATTTT.

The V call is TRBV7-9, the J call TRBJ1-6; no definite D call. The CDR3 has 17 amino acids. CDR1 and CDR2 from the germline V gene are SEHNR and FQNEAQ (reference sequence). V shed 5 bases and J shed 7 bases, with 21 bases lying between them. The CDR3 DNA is TGTGCCAGCAGCCGCAGTAGATCAAAGACGGGGAATTCACCCCTCCACTTT. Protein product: CASSRSRSKTGNSPLHF.

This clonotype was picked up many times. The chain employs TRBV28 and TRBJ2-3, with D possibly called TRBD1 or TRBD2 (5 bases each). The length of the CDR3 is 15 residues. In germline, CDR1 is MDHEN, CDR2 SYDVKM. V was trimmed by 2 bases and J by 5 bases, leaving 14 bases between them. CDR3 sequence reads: CASSLTVGEGDTQYF. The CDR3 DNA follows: TGTGCCAGCAGTTTAACCGTGGGGGAAGGAGATACGCAGTATTTT.

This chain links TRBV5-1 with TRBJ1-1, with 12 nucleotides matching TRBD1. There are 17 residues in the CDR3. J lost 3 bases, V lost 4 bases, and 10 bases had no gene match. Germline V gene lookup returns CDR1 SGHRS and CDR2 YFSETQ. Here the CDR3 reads CASSLGTGGVRDTEAFF. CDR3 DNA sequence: TGCGCCAGCAGCCTCGGGACAGGGGGCGTAAGGGACACTGAAGCTTTCTTT.

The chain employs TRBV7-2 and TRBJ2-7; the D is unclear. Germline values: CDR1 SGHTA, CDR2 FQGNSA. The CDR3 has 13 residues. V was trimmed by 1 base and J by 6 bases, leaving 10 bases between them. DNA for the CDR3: TGTGCCAGCAGCTTAGACGGAATTTCCGAGCAGTACTTC. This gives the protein CASSLDGISEQYF.

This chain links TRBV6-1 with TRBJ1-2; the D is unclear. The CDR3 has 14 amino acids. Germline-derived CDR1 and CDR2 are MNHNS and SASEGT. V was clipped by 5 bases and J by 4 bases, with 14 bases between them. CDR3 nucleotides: TGTGCCAGCAGTTCCCACGACGGCCCCTATGGCTACACCTTC. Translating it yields CASSSHDGPYGYTF.

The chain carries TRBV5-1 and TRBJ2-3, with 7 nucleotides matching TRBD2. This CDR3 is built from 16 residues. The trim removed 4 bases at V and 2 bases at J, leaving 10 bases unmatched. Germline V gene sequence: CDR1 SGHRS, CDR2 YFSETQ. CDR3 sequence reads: CASSTGPGLPTDTQYF. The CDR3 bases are TGCGCCAGCAGCACAGGACCGGGACTACCCACAGATACGCAGTATTTT.

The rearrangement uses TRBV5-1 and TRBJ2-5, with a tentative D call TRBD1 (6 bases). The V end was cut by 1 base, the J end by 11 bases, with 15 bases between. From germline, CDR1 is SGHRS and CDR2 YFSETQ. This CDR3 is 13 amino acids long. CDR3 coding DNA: TGCGCCAGCAGCTTGACAGGGCTAGGTGAGCAGTACTTC. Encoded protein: CASSLTGLGEQYF.

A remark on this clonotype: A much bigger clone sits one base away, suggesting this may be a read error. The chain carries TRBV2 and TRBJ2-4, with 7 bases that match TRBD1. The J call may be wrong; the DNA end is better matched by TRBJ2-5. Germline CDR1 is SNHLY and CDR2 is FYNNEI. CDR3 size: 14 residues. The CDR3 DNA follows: TGTGCCGGCAGGTCAGGGGGTTACCAGAAGACCCAGTACTTC. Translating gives CAGRSGGYQKTQYF.

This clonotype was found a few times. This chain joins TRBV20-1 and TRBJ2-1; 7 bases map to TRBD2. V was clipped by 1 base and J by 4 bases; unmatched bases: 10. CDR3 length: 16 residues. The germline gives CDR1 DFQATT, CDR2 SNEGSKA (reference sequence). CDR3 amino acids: CSARAREVLGYNEQFF. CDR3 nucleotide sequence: TGCAGTGCTAGAGCCCGGGAGGTCCTGGGGTACAATGAGCAGTTCTTC.

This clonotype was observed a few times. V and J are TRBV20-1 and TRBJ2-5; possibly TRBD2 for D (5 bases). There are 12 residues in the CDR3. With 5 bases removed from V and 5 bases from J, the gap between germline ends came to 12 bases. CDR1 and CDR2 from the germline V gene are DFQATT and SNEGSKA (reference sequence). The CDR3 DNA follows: TGCAGTGCTCCGGACTGGGAGGAGACCCAGTACTTC. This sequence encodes CSAPDWEETQYF.

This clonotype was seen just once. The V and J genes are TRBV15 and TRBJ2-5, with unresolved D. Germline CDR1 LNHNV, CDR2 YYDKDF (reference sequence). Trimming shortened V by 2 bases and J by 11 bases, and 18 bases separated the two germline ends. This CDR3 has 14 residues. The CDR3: CATSRPLGNNEQYF. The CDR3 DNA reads TGTGCCACCAGCAGACCCTTGGGGAACAATGAGCAGTACTTC. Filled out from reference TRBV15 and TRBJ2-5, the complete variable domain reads DAMVIQNPRYQVTQFGKPVTLSCSQTLNHNVMYWYQQKSSQAPKLLFHYYDKDFNNEADTPDNFQSRRPNTSFCFLDIRSPGLGDTAMYLCATSRPLGNNEQYFGPGTRLLVL.

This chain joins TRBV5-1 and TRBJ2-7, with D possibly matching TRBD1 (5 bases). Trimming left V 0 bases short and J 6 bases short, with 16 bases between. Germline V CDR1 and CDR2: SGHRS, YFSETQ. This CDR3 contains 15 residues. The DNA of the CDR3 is TGCGCCAGCAGCTTGGAGGGTTCAGGGTCGCGCGAGCAGTACTTC. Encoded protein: CASSLEGSGSREQYF.

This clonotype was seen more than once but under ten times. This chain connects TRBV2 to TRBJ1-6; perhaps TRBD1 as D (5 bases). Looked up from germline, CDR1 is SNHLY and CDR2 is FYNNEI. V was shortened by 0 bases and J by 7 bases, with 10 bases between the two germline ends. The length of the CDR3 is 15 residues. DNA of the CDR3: TGTGCCAGCAGTGAAGCGGGGCACATGAATTCACCCCTCCACTTT. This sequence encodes CASSEAGHMNSPLHF.

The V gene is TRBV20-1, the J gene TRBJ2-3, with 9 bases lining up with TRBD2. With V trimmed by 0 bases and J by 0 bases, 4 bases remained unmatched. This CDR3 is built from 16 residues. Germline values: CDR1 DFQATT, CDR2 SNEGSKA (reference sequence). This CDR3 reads CSARDLGTSSTDTQYF. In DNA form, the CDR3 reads TGCAGTGCTAGAGATCTCGGGACTAGCAGCACAGATACGCAGTATTTT.

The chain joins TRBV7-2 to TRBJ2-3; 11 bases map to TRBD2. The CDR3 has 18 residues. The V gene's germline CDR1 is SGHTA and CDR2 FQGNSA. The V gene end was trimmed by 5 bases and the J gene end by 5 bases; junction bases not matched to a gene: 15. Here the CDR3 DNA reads TGTGCCAGCAGCCCTACCGGACCCCGGCTAGCGGGAGGAGATACGCAGTATTTT. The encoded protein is CASSPTGPRLAGGDTQYF.

CDR3 protein: CASSWQVGQPYGYTF. Here the CDR3 DNA reads TGTGCCAGCAGTTGGCAGGTGGGCCAGCCCTATGGCTACACCTTC. This chain links TRBV28 with TRBJ1-2, with D uncertain. Germline V gene lookup returns CDR1 MDHEN and CDR2 SYDVKM. V lost 4 bases and J lost 4, with 16 bases in between. The CDR3 runs 15 residues.

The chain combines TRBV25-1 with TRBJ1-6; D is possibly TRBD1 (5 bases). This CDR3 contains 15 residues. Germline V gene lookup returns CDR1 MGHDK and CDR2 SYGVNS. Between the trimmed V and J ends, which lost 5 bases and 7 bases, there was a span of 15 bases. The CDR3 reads CASSTVDSSNSPLHF. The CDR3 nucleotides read TGTGCCAGCAGTACCGTCGACAGTTCCAATTCACCCCTCCACTTT.

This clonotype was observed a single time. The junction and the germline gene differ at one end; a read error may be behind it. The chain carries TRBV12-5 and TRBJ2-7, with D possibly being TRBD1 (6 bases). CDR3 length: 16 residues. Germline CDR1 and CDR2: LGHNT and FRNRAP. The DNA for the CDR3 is TGTGTTAGTGGTTTGGCCCTACCAGGACAGTACAATGAGCAGTACTTC. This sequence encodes CVSGLALPGQYNEQYF.

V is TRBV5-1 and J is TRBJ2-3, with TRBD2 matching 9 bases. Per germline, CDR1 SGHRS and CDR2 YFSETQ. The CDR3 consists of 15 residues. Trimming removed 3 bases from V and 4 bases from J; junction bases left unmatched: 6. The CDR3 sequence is CASSSVAGGADTQYF. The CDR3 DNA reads TGCGCCAGCAGCTCGGTGGCGGGGGGGGCAGATACGCAGTATTTT.

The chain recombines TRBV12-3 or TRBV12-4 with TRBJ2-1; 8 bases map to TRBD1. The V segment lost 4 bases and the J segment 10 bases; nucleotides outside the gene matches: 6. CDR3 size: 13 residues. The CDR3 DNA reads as TGTGCCAGCAGTTCCTTGGACAGGGTGGAGCAGTTCTTC. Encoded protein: CASSSLDRVEQFF.

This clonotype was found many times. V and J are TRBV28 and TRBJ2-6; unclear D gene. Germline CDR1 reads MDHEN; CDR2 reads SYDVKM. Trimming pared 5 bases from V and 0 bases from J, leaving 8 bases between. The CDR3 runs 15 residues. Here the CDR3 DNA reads TGTGCCAGCAGTCCCGGAATCTCTGGGGCCAACGTCCTGACTTTC. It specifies CASSPGISGANVLTF.

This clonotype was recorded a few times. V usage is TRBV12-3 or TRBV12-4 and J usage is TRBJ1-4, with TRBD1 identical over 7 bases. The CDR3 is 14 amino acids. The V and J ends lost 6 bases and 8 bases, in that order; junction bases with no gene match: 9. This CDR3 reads CASRQTRGKEKLFF. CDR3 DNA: TGTGCCAGCAGGCAGACCAGGGGGAAAGAAAAACTGTTTTTT.